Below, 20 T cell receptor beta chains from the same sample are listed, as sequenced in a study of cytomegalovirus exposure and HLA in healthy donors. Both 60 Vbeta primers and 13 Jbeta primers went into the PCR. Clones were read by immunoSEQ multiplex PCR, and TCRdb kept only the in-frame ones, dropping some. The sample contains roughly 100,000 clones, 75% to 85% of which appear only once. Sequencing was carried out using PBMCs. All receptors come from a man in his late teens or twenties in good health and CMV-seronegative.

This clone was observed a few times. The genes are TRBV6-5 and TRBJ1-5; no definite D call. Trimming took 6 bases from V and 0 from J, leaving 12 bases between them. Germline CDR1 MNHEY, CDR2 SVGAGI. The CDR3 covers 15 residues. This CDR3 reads CASSSAGNSNQPQHF. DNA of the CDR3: TGTGCCAGCAGCTCCGCGGGGAATAGCAATCAGCCCCAGCATTTT.

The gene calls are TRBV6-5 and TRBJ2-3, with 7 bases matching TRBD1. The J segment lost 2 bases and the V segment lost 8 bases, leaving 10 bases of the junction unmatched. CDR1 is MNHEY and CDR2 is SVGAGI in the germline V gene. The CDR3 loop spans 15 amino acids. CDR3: CASEGWGQSTDTQYF. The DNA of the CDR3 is TGTGCCAGCGAAGGGTGGGGACAGTCCACAGATACGCAGTATTTT.

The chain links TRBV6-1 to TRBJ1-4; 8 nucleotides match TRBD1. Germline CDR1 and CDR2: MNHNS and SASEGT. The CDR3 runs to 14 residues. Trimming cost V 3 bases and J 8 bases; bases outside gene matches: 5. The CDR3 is CASSDTGGREKLFF. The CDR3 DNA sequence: TGTGCCAGCAGTGACACAGGGGGTCGGGAAAAACTGTTTTTT.

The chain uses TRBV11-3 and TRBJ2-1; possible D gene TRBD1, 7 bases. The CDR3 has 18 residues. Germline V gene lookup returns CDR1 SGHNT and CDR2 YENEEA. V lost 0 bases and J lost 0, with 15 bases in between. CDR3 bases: TGTGCCAGCAGCTTAGATGTCAGGGGGAGGTTCTCCTACAATGAGCAGTTCTTC. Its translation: CASSLDVRGRFSYNEQFF.

CDR3 nucleotide sequence: TGTGCCAGCAGTTTTTGGACTAGCGGGACTGTCTACGAGCAGTACTTC. Protein: CASSFWTSGTVYEQYF. This chain connects TRBV28 to TRBJ2-7; TRBD2 matches 12 bases. CDR1 and CDR2 (germline): MDHEN, SYDVKM. V lost 3 bases, J lost 3 bases, and 6 bases stayed unmatched. This CDR3 comprises 16 residues. Based on the CDR3 plus reference TRBV28 and TRBJ2-7, the full variable domain is DVKVTQSSRYLVKRTGEKVFLECVQDMDHENMFWYRQDPGLGLRLIYFSYDVKMKEKGDIPEGYSVSREKKERFSLILESASTNQTSMYLCASSFWTSGTVYEQYFGPGTRLTVT.

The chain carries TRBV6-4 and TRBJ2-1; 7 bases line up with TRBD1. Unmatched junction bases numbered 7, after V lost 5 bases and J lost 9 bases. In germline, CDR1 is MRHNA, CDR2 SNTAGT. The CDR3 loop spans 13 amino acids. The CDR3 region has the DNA TGTGCCAGCAGTAAGACAGGGAGTGGTGAGCAGTTCTTC. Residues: CASSKTGSGEQFF.

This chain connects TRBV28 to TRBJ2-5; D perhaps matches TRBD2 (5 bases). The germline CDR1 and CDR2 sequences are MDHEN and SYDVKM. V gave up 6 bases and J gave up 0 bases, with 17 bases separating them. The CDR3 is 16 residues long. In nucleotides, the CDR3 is TGTGCCAGCAGCCTGGTGAGCGGACGGTACCAAGAGACCCAGTACTTC. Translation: CASSLVSGRYQETQYF.

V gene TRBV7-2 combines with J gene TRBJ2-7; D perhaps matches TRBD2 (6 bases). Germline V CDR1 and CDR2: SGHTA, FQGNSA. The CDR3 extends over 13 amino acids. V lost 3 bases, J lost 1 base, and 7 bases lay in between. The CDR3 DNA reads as TGTGCCAGCAGCTTTGGAGGGTCCTACGAGCAGTACTTC. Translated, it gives CASSFGGSYEQYF.

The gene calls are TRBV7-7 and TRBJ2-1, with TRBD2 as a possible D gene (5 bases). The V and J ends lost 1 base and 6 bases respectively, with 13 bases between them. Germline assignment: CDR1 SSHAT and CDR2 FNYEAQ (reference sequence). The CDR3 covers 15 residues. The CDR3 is CASSLVAAEGNEQFF. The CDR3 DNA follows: TGTGCCAGCAGCTTAGTGGCTGCCGAGGGCAATGAGCAGTTCTTC.

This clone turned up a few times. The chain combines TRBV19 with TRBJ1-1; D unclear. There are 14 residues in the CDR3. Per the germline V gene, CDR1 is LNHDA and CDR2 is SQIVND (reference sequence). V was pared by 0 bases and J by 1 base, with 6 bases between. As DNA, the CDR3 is TGTGCCAGTAGTATAGACACTACGAACACTGAAGCTTTCTTT. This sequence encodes CASSIDTTNTEAFF. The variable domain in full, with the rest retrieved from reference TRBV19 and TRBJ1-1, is DGGITQSPKYLFRKEGQNVTLSCEQNLNHDAMYWYRQDPGQGLRLIYYSQIVNDFQKGDIAEGYSVSREKKESFPLTVTSAQKNPTAFYLCASSIDTTNTEAFFGQGTRLTVV.

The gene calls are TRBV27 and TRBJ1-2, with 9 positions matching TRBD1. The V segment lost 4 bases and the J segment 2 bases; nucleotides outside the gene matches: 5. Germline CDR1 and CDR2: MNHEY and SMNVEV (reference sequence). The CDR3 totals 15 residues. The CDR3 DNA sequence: TGTGCCAGCAGTTGGGACAGGGAAAAGAACTATGGCTACACCTTC. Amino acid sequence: CASSWDREKNYGYTF.

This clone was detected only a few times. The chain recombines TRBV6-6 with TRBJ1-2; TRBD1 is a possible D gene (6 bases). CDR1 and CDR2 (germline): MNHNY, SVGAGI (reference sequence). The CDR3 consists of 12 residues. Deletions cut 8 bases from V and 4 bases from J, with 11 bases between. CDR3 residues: CASEETGYGYTF. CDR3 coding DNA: TGTGCCAGCGAGGAGACAGGCTATGGCTACACCTTC.

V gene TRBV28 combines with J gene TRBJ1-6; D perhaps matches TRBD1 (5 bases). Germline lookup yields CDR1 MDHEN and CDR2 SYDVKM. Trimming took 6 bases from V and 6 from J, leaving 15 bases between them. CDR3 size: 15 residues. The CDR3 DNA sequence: TGTGCCAGCAGCCCGGGGGACGCAAGTAATTCACCCCTCCACTTT. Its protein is CASSPGDASNSPLHF.

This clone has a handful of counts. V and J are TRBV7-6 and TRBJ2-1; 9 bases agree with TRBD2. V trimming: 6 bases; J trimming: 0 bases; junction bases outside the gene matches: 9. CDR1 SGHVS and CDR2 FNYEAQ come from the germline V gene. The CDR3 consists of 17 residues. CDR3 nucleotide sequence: TGTGCCAGCAGTACTCGGGATAGCGGGAGCTCCTACAATGAGCAGTTCTTC. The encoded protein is CASSTRDSGSSYNEQFF.

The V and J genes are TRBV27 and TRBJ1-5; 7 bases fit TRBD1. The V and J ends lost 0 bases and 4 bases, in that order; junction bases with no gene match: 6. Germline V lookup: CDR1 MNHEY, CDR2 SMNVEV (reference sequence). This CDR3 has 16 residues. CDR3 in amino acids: CASSLSGTVSNQPQHF. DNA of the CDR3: TGTGCCAGCAGTTTATCTGGGACAGTTTCAAATCAGCCCCAGCATTTT.

The CDR3 protein is CASSLSGRETQYF. CDR3 coding DNA: TGTGCCAGCAGTTTAAGCGGGAGGGAGACCCAGTACTTC. This chain uses TRBV27 with TRBJ2-5; TRBD2 matches at 9 bases. The CDR3 is made up of 13 amino acids. V was clipped by 2 bases and J by 5 bases; unmatched bases: 0. Germline CDR1 MNHEY, CDR2 SMNVEV (reference sequence).

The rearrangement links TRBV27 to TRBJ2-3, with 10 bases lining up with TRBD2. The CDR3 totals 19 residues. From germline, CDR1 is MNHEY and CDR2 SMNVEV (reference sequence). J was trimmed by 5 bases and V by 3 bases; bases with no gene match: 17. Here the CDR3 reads CASSFNPPPLAGAGDTQYF. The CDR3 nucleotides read TGTGCCAGCAGTTTCAATCCCCCTCCCCTAGCGGGAGCGGGAGATACGCAGTATTTT.

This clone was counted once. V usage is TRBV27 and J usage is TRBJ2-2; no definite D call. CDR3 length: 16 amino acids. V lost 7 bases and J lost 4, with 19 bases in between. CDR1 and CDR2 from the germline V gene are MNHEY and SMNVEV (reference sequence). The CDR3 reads CASTFGFKPGTGELFF. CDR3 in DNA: TGTGCCAGCACCTTCGGGTTTAAACCGGGCACCGGGGAGCTGTTTTTT.

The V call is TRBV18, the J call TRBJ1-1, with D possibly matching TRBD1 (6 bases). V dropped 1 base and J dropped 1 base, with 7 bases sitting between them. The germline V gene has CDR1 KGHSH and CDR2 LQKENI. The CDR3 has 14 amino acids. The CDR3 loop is CASSPRTENTEAFF. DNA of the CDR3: TGTGCCAGCTCACCACGGACAGAGAACACTGAAGCTTTCTTT.

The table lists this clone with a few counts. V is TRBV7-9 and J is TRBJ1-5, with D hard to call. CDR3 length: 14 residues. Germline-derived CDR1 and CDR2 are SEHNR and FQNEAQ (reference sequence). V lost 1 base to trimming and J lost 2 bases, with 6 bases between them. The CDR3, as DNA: TGTGCCAGCAGCTTAGGTCAGGGCAATCAGCCCCAGCATTTT. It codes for CASSLGQGNQPQHF.